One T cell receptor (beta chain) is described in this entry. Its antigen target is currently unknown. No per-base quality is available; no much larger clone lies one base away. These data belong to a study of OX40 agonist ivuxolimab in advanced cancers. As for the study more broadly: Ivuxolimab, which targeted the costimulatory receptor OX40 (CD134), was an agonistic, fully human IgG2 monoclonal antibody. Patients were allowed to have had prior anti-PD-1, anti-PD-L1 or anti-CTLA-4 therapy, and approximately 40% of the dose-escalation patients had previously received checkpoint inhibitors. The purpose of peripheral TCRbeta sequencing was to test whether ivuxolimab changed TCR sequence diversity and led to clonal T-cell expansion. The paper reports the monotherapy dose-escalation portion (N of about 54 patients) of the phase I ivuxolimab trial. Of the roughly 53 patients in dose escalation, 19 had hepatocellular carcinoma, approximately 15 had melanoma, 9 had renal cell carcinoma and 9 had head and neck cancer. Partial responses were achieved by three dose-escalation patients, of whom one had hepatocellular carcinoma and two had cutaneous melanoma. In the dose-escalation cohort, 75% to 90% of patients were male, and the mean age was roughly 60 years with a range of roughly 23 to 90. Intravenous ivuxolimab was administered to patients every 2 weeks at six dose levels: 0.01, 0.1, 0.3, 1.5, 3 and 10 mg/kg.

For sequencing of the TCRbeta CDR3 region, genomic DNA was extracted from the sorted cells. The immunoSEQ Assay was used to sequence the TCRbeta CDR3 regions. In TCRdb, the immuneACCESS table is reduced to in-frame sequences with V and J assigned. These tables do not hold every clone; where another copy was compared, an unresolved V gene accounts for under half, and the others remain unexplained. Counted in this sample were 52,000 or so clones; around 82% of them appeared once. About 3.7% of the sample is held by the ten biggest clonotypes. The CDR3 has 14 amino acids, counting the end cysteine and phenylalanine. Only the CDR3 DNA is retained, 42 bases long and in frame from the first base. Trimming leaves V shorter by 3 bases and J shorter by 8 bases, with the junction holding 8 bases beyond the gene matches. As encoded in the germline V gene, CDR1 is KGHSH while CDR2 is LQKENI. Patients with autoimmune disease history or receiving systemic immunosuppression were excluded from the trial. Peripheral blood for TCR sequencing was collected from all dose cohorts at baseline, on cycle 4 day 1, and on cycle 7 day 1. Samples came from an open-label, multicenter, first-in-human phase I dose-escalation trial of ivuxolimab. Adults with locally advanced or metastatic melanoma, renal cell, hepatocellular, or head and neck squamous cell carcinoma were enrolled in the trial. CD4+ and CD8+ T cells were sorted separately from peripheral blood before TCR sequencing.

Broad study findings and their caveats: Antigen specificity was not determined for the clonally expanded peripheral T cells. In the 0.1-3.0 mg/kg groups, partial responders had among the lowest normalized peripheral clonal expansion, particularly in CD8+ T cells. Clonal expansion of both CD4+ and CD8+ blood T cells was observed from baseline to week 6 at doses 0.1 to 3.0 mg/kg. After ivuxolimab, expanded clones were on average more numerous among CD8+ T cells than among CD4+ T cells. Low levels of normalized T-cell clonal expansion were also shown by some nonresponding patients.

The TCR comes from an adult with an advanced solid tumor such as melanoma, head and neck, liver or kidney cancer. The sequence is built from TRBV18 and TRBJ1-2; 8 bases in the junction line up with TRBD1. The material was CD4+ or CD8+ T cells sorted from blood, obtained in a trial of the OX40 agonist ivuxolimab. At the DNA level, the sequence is TGTGCCAGCTCACCCGGGACAGGAAACGAGGGCTACACCTTC. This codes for CASSPGTGNEGYTF.